This TCR beta chain was documented in a study of blood T cells in healthy people across ages. This clonotype came up a few times. Sample-barcoded 5' priming and a J-beta primer mix drove a second PCR of about 6 to 12 cycles. TCRdb fed the 5' RACE reads into MiXCR, producing one record per CDR3 protein. This table has 1.5 million to 2 million distinct CDR3 sequences, 30% to 35% appearing once. The TCR comes from a woman younger than 45 in good health. What was sequenced was blood.

For the CDR3, the DNA is TGCGCCAGCAGCTTGTCGCGAACAGGGGCCTACGAGCAGTACTTC. Its protein product is CASSLSRTGAYEQYF. The chain carries TRBV5-1 and TRBJ2-7; 7 positions agree with TRBD1. V shed 1 base, J shed 2 bases, and the junction held 6 bases outside the gene matches. CDR1 and CDR2 (germline): SGHRS, YFSETQ. The CDR3 is 15 amino acids.